This is a list of T cell receptor beta chains from one sample in a study of CD4 and CD8 cells across lung adenocarcinoma regions. Each CDR3 protein is one row after TCRdb ran MiXCR on the PCR reads. The sample has about 25,000 distinct CDR3 sequences; approximately 51% are singletons. What was sequenced was CD8+ T cells from the center of a lung tumor. These receptors were collected from a male donor with lung adenocarcinoma. The CD4 and CD8 labels of this study may be unreliable. The CDR3 runs from the conserved cysteine through the conserved F or W. The order of the fields is D gene, J gene, V gene, CDR3 protein. D genes are given only for firm matches.

>TRBD2|TRBJ2-7|TRBV6-1
CASSEELAGGGSSYEQYF
>TRBD1|-|TRBV4-1
CASSHSTGYDEQYF
>TRBD1|TRBJ2-7|TRBV6-1
CASRDRSRGYEQYF
>TRBD2|TRBJ2-1|TRBV10-2
CASRLAGINEQFF
>-|TRBJ1-1|TRBV6-1
CASSAFRRAGLLEAFF
>-|TRBJ2-1|TRBV7-6
CASTPRGGINEQFF
>TRBD1|TRBJ1-1|TRBV14
CASSPTTGGRNTEAFF
>-|TRBJ2-4|TRBV10-2
CATGHRAKNTQYF
>-|TRBJ1-2|TRBV12-3/TRBV12-4
CASSNSGSNYGYTF
>-|TRBJ1-3|TRBV12-3/TRBV12-4
CASSTSQRHTGNTIYF
>-|TRBJ2-1|TRBV27
CASRRRGSDEQFF
>-|TRBJ2-3|TRBV6-1
CASRALASTDTQYF
>TRBD2|TRBJ2-5|TRBV5-4
CASSPTSGRKETQYF
>TRBD2|TRBJ2-5|TRBV6-2/TRBV6-3
CASSRTGTRQETQYF
>-|TRBJ1-4|TRBV6-1
CASSTGLGLNEKLFF
>TRBD2|TRBJ2-4|TRBV6-1
CASSGLAGDVGKNIQYF
>TRBD1|-|TRBV30
CAWRGQGHEQYF
>-|TRBJ2-3|TRBV27
CGRCVIDIQYF
>-|TRBJ2-4|TRBV10-3
CGTSGQRAKDTQYF
>-|TRBJ1-2|TRBV6-1
CASSNTQGNSAYGYTF
>TRBD1|TRBJ2-7|TRBV7-6
CASSNPGTGTYEQYF
>-|TRBJ2-3|TRBV27
CASTLDRTSTDTQYF
>-|-|TRBV27
CASSFHGGGEQYF
>-|-|TRBV6-4
CGVTGMGGKNIQYF
>-|TRBJ1-2|TRBV6-1
CASEEGGATF
>-|TRBJ2-3|TRBV7-2
CASSLGAGARNMQYF
>-|TRBJ2-3|TRBV27
CASSFGLPSTDTQYF
>TRBD2|TRBJ2-3|TRBV25-1
CARGVFGRDPETQYF
>-|TRBJ2-7|TRBV18
CASSPDSTYEQYF
>-|TRBJ2-3|TRBV6-1
CASSEPPDTQYF
>TRBD1|TRBJ2-5|TRBV27
CASSSRQGSGEQYF
>-|TRBJ2-3|TRBV7-6
CAGSRFRDQDTQYF
>TRBD2|-|TRBV14
CASSLYRGLAGGEETQYF
>TRBD1|TRBJ1-1|TRBV6-1
CASTRGGGNTEAFF
>TRBD2|-|TRBV7-2
CASGLAGVCYNEQYF
>-|TRBJ2-1|TRBV11-2
CASGASVTPWEQFF
>-|TRBJ2-4|TRBV6-4
CAKKQKGGGQNAAKNIQYF
>TRBD2|TRBJ2-1|TRBV14
CASSQQAGVYNEQFF
>TRBD1|-|TRBV10-1
CASSTHRDRVYEQYF
>TRBD2|TRBJ2-1|TRBV4-2
CASSQDQQAGGYNEQFF
>TRBD2|TRBJ2-5|TRBV6-6
CASSYAAGGRVEETQYF
>TRBD1|TRBJ2-5|TRBV4-2
CAAGQGGRDRDTQYF
>-|TRBJ2-2|TRBV27
CASRPSLYGELFF